The 17 T cell receptor beta chains reported below all come from one sample, sequenced in a study of shared clonotypes between healthy human individuals (dated by TCRdb to about 2020). Libraries were made using the immunoSEQ multiplex PCR assay. The source is immuneACCESS, and TCRdb retained only in-frame sequences with V and J called. Part of the clones is not carried over; for the studies checked, unresolved V genes explain less than half of this, and the remainder is unexplained. A total of 300,000 to 400,000 clones appear in this sample, about 70% of them only once. The top ten clones comprise under 11% of the sample. The sequencing input was memory CD4+ T cells sorted from blood. The sample's cell subset or site label is to be understood as: CD45RA-negative fraction. These receptors came from a young man in good health.

This clone turned up a few times. The chain is built from TRBV5-5 and TRBJ2-7; D is possibly TRBD1 (6 bases). V dropped 0 bases and J dropped 4 bases, with 8 bases sitting between them. The CDR3 runs 13 residues. Looked up from germline, CDR1 is SGHKS and CDR2 is YYEKEE (reference sequence). In DNA form, the CDR3 reads TGTGCCAGCAGCTTGGCCCAGGGGTACGAGCAGTACTTC. Protein product: CASSLAQGYEQYF.

This chain joins TRBV7-2 and TRBJ1-3, with a weak D call TRBD1 (5 bases). V dropped 4 bases and J dropped 1 base, with 11 bases sitting between them. The CDR3 is 15 residues long. CDR1 SGHTA and CDR2 FQGNSA come from the germline V gene. The CDR3: CASSSQGLSGNTIYF. Written as DNA, the CDR3 is TGTGCCAGCAGCTCTCAGGGCCTATCTGGAAACACCATATATTTT.

In this sample, this clone turned up once. V gene TRBV18 combines with J gene TRBJ2-7; no clear D gene. V lost 3 bases and J 3 bases, leaving 6 bases between the germline ends. CDR3 size: 12 residues. Germline V gene sequence: CDR1 KGHSH, CDR2 LQKENI. The CDR3 spells CASSPAFYEQYF. Here the CDR3 DNA reads TGTGCCAGCTCACCCGCTTTCTACGAGCAGTACTTC.

The CDR3 sequence: CSVASGQGEAFF. The CDR3, as DNA: TGCAGCGTCGCCTCGGGACAAGGTGAAGCTTTCTTT. This chain connects TRBV29-1 to TRBJ1-1; the D gene is possibly TRBD1 (6 bases). Germline CDR1 is SQVTM and CDR2 is ANQGSEA. The length of the CDR3 is 12 residues. The V end was cut by 6 bases, the J end by 7 bases, with 15 bases between. The full variable domain, rest sourced from reference TRBV29-1 and TRBJ1-1, is SAVISQKPSRDICQRGTSLTIQCQVDSQVTMMFWYRQQPGQSLTLIATANQGSEATYESGFVIDKFPISRPNLTFSTLTVSNMSPEDSSIYLCSVASGQGEAFFGQGTRLTVV.

The chain combines TRBV5-6 with TRBJ2-3; 9 nucleotides line up with TRBD2. There are 14 residues in the CDR3. Germline CDR1 SGHDT, CDR2 YYEEEE. With V trimmed by 5 bases and J by 5 bases, 6 bases remained unmatched. The CDR3: CASSSGLALDTQYF. The DNA for the CDR3 is TGTGCCAGCAGTTCCGGACTAGCGTTAGATACGCAGTATTTT.

The sample holds many counts of this clone. The V call is TRBV5-6, the J call TRBJ2-1; unclear D gene. The V and J ends lost 1 base and 0 bases respectively, with 11 bases between them. Looked up from germline, CDR1 is SGHDT and CDR2 is YYEEEE. This CDR3 is 16 amino acids long. The CDR3 loop is CASSLKSIISYNEQFF. In DNA, the CDR3 is TGTGCCAGCAGCTTGAAGTCCATCATCTCCTACAATGAGCAGTTCTTC.

The DNA of the CDR3 is TGTGCCAGTAACGGCGGAAACTATGGCTACACCTTC. Its protein product is CASNGGNYGYTF. This chain connects TRBV19 to TRBJ1-2; D gene uncertain. The germline gives CDR1 LNHDA, CDR2 SQIVND (reference sequence). The V and J ends lost 7 bases and 2 bases respectively, with 8 bases between them. The CDR3 length is 12 residues.

This clone was detected only a few times. This chain links TRBV18 with TRBJ2-5; D remains unclear. The CDR3 spans 14 residues. Trimming left V 2 bases short and J 4 bases short, with 11 bases between. In germline, CDR1 is KGHSH, CDR2 LQKENI. DNA of the CDR3: TGTGCCAGCTCACCAGATAGGCAGAGAGAGACCCAGTACTTC. Translated: CASSPDRQRETQYF.

This chain joins TRBV18 and TRBJ1-4; D unclear. The CDR3 totals 13 residues. The ends were cut back, 5 bases at V and 5 bases at J, with 9 bases in the middle. The germline gives CDR1 KGHSH, CDR2 LQKENI. As DNA, the CDR3 is TGTGCCAGCTCAGATGTGGGGAATGAAAAACTGTTTTTT. Protein sequence: CASSDVGNEKLFF.

J is TRBJ2-6 and V is TRBV4-3; 7 bases match TRBD2. The V and J ends lost 0 bases and 0 bases, in that order; junction bases with no gene match: 8. The germline gives CDR1 LGHNA, CDR2 YSLEER. The CDR3 sequence is 19 residues long. As DNA, the CDR3 is TGCGCCAGCAGCCAAGAAGCGGGGCGGTCTAGCTCTGGGGCCAACGTCCTGACTTTC. Amino acid sequence: CASSQEAGRSSSGANVLTF.

The chain is built from TRBV12-5 and TRBJ2-1, with 8 positions matching TRBD2. J lost 0 bases, V lost 3 bases, and 10 bases had no gene match. This CDR3 has 18 amino acids. From germline, CDR1 is LGHNT and CDR2 FRNRAP. CDR3 DNA sequence: TGTGCTAGTGGTTTCGAAGCGGGAGTAACGAGCTCCTACAATGAGCAGTTCTTC. It encodes CASGFEAGVTSSYNEQFF.

The chain is built from TRBV9 and TRBJ1-4, with 8 bases fitting TRBD1. The ends lost 1 base at V and 5 bases at J; junction bases unmatched: 13. Germline V gives CDR1 SGDLS, CDR2 YYNGEE. This CDR3 is 18 amino acids long. The CDR3 DNA is TGTGCCAGCAGCGTAAGCTCGGACAGGGAGCTATCAAATGAAAAACTGTTTTTT. It translates to CASSVSSDRELSNEKLFF.

This clone was counted a few times. The sample has other DNA sequences that encode this CDR3 too. The chain links TRBV19 to TRBJ2-1; TRBD2 matches at 13 bases. The trim removed 5 bases at V and 4 bases at J, leaving 5 bases unmatched. The length of the CDR3 is 16 residues. Germline CDR1 is LNHDA and CDR2 is SQIVND (reference sequence). The CDR3 sequence is CASSLLAGGIYNEQFF. The CDR3 bases are TGTGCCAGTAGTCTACTAGCGGGAGGGATTTACAATGAGCAGTTCTTC.

The chain recombines TRBV15 with TRBJ2-1; 7 nucleotides align to TRBD2. Germline V gene lookup returns CDR1 LNHNV and CDR2 YYDKDF (reference sequence). This CDR3 region has 19 residues. V shed 1 base and J 0 bases; nucleotides not matched to a gene: 12. CDR3 region: CATSRAPGGLFSSYNEQFF. DNA of the CDR3: TGTGCCACCAGCAGAGCGCCGGGAGGCCTTTTCAGCTCCTACAATGAGCAGTTCTTC.

This clone has only one observation. The rearrangement uses TRBV9 and TRBJ2-1; 9 bases agree with TRBD2. The germline V gene encodes CDR1 SGDLS and CDR2 YYNGEE. The CDR3 is made up of 16 amino acids. Trimming at V came to 3 bases and at J to 7 bases, leaving 11 bases not matched to a gene. The CDR3 loop reads CASSGRAVAGANEQFF. For the CDR3, the DNA is TGTGCCAGCAGCGGAAGGGCGGTAGCGGGAGCTAATGAGCAGTTCTTC.

This clone has only a few counts. The CDR3 protein is CASSSVGGLSSGNTIYF. The CDR3 bases are TGTGCCAGCAGCTCGGTGGGCGGATTAAGCTCTGGAAACACCATATATTTT. The chain carries TRBV11-2 and TRBJ1-3; no clear D gene. Trimming pared 4 bases from V and 0 bases from J, leaving 16 bases between. The length of the CDR3 is 17 residues. Germline values: CDR1 SGHAT, CDR2 FQNNGV.

The V and J genes are TRBV6-1 and TRBJ2-7, with D possibly being TRBD2 (6 bases). V dropped 7 bases and J dropped 2 bases, with 12 bases sitting between them. The CDR3 sequence is 13 residues long. Germline V lookup: CDR1 MNHNS, CDR2 SASEGT. The CDR3 DNA follows: TGTGCCAGCAAAGCGGACTATGCCTACGAGCAGTACTTC. It yields the protein CASKADYAYEQYF.